The next 11 T cell receptor beta chains were all read from a single sample in a study of T cells in tumors after PD-1 blockade. Some clones are missing from TCRdb's copy, which holds only in-frame ones; the method was immunoSEQ multiplex PCR. Among approximately 60,000 clones listed, around 67% were seen once. This specimen consisted of PBMCs, obtained after anti-PD-1 treatment. These receptors came from a human donor with basal cell carcinoma.

The rearrangement uses TRBV11-3 and TRBJ2-2, with TRBD1 identical over 7 bases. Germline V gene sequence: CDR1 SGHNT, CDR2 YENEEA. Trimming took 5 bases from V and 1 from J; bases not matched to a gene: 7. The CDR3 contains 16 residues. The CDR3 nucleotides read TGTGCCAGCAGCCCCGCCCAGGGGGTGAACACCGGGGAGCTGTTTTTT. It encodes CASSPAQGVNTGELFF. Full variable domain (missing parts from reference TRBV11-3 and TRBJ2-2): EAGVVQSPRYKIIEKKQPVAFWCNPISGHNTLYWYLQNLGQGPELLIRYENEEAVDDSQLPKDRFSAERLKGVDSTLKIQPAELGDSAVYLCASSPAQGVNTGELFFGEGSRLTVL.

The chain combines TRBV5-8 with TRBJ2-2; 8 nucleotides match TRBD1. The CDR3 contains 16 residues. V was clipped by 4 bases and J by 5 bases; unmatched bases: 10. Germline V gene sequence: CDR1 SGHTS, CDR2 YDEGEE. The CDR3 region is CASSAGRTGRTGELFF. The CDR3, as DNA: TGTGCCAGCAGCGCCGGTCGGACAGGGAGGACCGGGGAGCTGTTTTTT.

The V gene is TRBV3-1 (or the pseudogene TRBV3-2), the J gene TRBJ1-1; 7 bases line up with TRBD1. The V gene's germline CDR1 is LGHDT and CDR2 YNNKEL (reference sequence). The CDR3 runs 13 residues. V was pared by 4 bases and J by 6 bases, with 5 bases of the junction left unmatched. CDR3 in amino acids: CASSPRGLAEAFF. Here the CDR3 DNA reads TGTGCCAGCAGCCCAAGGGGGCTGGCTGAAGCTTTCTTT.

The rearrangement links TRBV6-5 to TRBJ1-3; 8 nucleotides line up with TRBD1. J lost 2 bases, V lost 6 bases, and 3 bases had no gene match. The germline V gene has CDR1 MNHEY and CDR2 SVGAGI. This CDR3 spans 14 amino acids. CDR3: CASRDRDTGNTIYF. The CDR3 region has the DNA TGTGCCAGCAGGGACAGGGACACTGGAAACACCATATATTTT.

The rearrangement links TRBV18 to TRBJ2-3; the D is unclear. The germline V gene encodes CDR1 KGHSH and CDR2 LQKENI. The V and J ends lost 3 bases and 5 bases respectively, with 9 bases between them. CDR3 length equals 13 residues. CDR3 loop: CASSPGPKDTQYF. The CDR3 coding sequence is TGTGCCAGCTCACCCGGGCCCAAAGATACGCAGTATTTT.

This CDR3 is CASTGGDYGYTF. As DNA, the CDR3 is TGTGCCAGTACAGGGGGCGACTATGGCTACACCTTC. The chain employs TRBV19 and TRBJ1-2; 8 bases map to TRBD1. The CDR3 consists of 12 residues. V lost 7 bases and J lost 3; bases outside the gene matches: 1. Germline values: CDR1 LNHDA, CDR2 SQIVND (reference sequence).

CDR3 nucleotide sequence: TGTGCCAGCAGCTTAGTGCGCCCGGGACAGGCCACAGGGTGGAATGAGCAGTTCTTC. This sequence encodes CASSLVRPGQATGWNEQFF. The chain joins TRBV13 to TRBJ2-1, with TRBD1 matching 8 bases. Germline V gene lookup returns CDR1 PRHDT and CDR2 FYEKMQ (reference sequence). The trim removed 1 base at V and 7 bases at J, leaving 18 bases unmatched. The CDR3 is 19 residues long.

The chain employs TRBV29-1 and TRBJ1-1; 8 nucleotides align to TRBD1. CDR1 SQVTM and CDR2 ANQGSEA come from the germline V gene. V dropped 3 bases and J dropped 1; count of bases not matched to a gene: 7. The CDR3 has 15 amino acids. The CDR3 loop reads CSVDGGDRRNTEAFF. Written as DNA, the CDR3 is TGCAGCGTTGACGGTGGGGACAGGCGGAACACTGAAGCTTTCTTT. Combining the CDR3 with reference TRBV29-1 and TRBJ1-1 gives the whole variable domain SAVISQKPSRDICQRGTSLTIQCQVDSQVTMMFWYRQQPGQSLTLIATANQGSEATYESGFVIDKFPISRPNLTFSTLTVSNMSPEDSSIYLCSVDGGDRRNTEAFFGQGTRLTVV.

The chain uses TRBV6-6 and TRBJ2-5, with TRBD2 matching over 8 bases. V lost 5 bases to trimming and J lost 6 bases; unmatched junction nucleotides: 20. This CDR3 is built from 18 residues. Per the germline V gene, CDR1 is MNHNY and CDR2 is SVGAGI (reference sequence). The CDR3, as DNA: TGTGCCAGCAGTCCCCGGATAGGCGGGGGGCCTCTAGGGAAGACCCAGTACTTC. Translating it yields CASSPRIGGGPLGKTQYF.

The chain links TRBV5-1 to TRBJ2-7; 7 nucleotides line up with TRBD1. J was trimmed by 9 bases and V by 4 bases; bases with no gene match: 13. The CDR3 covers 14 residues. Germline CDR1 is SGHRS and CDR2 is YFSETQ. In nucleotides, the CDR3 is TGCGCCAGCAGCCCCGGGACAGAGGATTTAGGGCAGTACTTC. As protein: CASSPGTEDLGQYF.

This chain connects TRBV11-2 to TRBJ2-2; D ambiguous. This CDR3 has 18 residues. The ends were cut back, 4 bases at V and 0 bases at J, with 18 bases in the middle. The germline gives CDR1 SGHAT, CDR2 FQNNGV. CDR3 loop: CASSSTLSFSSNTGELFF. CDR3 coding DNA: TGTGCCAGCAGCTCGACCCTTTCTTTCAGTTCGAACACCGGGGAGCTGTTTTTT.